Listed here are 24 T cell receptor beta chains from one sample, sequenced in a study of blood T cell repertoires in COVID-19. Measured with immunoSEQ multiplex PCR; TCRdb has only the in-frame clones, and not every one. The sample has tens of thousands of clones; 85% are singletons. Sequencing was performed on peripheral blood. These receptors were collected from a woman aged 55 to 70 with active COVID-19.

This chain connects TRBV5-8 to TRBJ2-7, with TRBD2 identical over 10 bases. The CDR3 spans 14 residues. CDR1 and CDR2 (germline): SGHTS, YDEGEE. Germline trimming cut 0 bases from V and 6 bases from J; bases unmatched to any gene: 3. The CDR3 protein is CASSLELAGREQYF. For the CDR3, the DNA is TGTGCCAGCAGCTTGGAACTAGCGGGACGCGAGCAGTACTTC. The whole variable domain, filled in from reference TRBV5-8 and TRBJ2-7, reads EAGVTQSPTHLIKTRGQQATLRCSPISGHTSVYWYQQALGLGLQFLLWYDEGEERNRGNFPPRFSGRQFPNYSSELNVNALELEDSALYLCASSLELAGREQYFGPGTRLTVT.

This clone was observed a single time. V is TRBV18 and J is TRBJ2-2; 7 positions agree with TRBD1. Trimming removed 3 bases from V and 5 bases from J; junction bases left unmatched: 6. The germline CDR1 and CDR2 sequences are KGHSH and LQKENI. The CDR3 is 15 amino acids. CDR3 sequence (DNA): TGTGCCAGCTCACCCGGGACAGAACGAACCGGGGAGCTGTTTTTT. It yields the protein CASSPGTERTGELFF.

This chain uses TRBV27 with TRBJ2-1; 7 nucleotides agree with TRBD2. Germline loops: CDR1 MNHEY, CDR2 SMNVEV (reference sequence). Unmatched junction bases numbered 6, after V lost 5 bases and J lost 5 bases. The CDR3 consists of 14 residues. In DNA, the CDR3 is TGTGCCAGCAGTCCACAAACTAGCGACAATGAGCAGTTCTTC. Amino acid sequence: CASSPQTSDNEQFF.

This sequence joins TRBV2 and TRBJ2-1; 13 bases align to TRBD2. CDR1 is SNHLY, CDR2 FYNNEI, per germline. The CDR3 spans 17 residues. V lost 6 bases and J lost 0; bases outside the gene matches: 5. CDR3 in amino acids: CASSETSGGTSYNEQFF. CDR3 coding DNA: TGTGCCAGCAGCGAGACTAGCGGGGGGACCTCCTACAATGAGCAGTTCTTC.

The chain recombines TRBV6-1 with TRBJ1-2, with D uncertain. CDR1 is MNHNS and CDR2 is SASEGT in the germline V gene. The ends were cut back, 0 bases at V and 7 bases at J, with 15 bases in the middle. The CDR3 loop spans 15 amino acids. CDR3 loop: CASSEASSGSTGYTF. In DNA form, the CDR3 reads TGTGCCAGCAGTGAAGCATCGTCAGGTTCCACTGGCTACACCTTC.

The rearrangement uses TRBV24-1 and TRBJ1-5; D not certain. Trimming left V 1 base short and J 0 bases short, with 3 bases between. The CDR3 totals 14 residues. The germline V gene encodes CDR1 KGHDR and CDR2 SFDVKD. The CDR3 DNA is TGTGCCACCAGTGATTTTTATAGCAATCAGCCCCAGCATTTT. Translated, it gives CATSDFYSNQPQHF.

On this clone itself: Other nucleotide sequences from this sample produce the same CDR3. The V call is TRBV5-1, the J call TRBJ1-1, with D possibly TRBD1 on 6 matching bases. Germline CDR1 SGHRS, CDR2 YFSETQ. Trimming cost V 4 bases and J 1 base, with 14 bases left between them. CDR3 length equals 15 residues. Here the CDR3 DNA reads TGCGCCAGCAGCCCATTCCAGGGGACGAACACTGAAGCTTTCTTT. Protein sequence: CASSPFQGTNTEAFF.

The DNA of the CDR3 is TGCAGTGCTAGTACAGGGATCGGGAGCAATCAGCCCCAGCATTTT. This translates into CSASTGIGSNQPQHF. The chain uses TRBV20-1 and TRBJ1-5, with D tentatively TRBD1 (6 bases). Between the trimmed V and J ends, which lost 3 bases and 1 base, there was a span of 13 bases. There are 15 residues in the CDR3. Per germline, CDR1 DFQATT and CDR2 SNEGSKA (reference sequence).

The CDR3 nucleotides are TGCGCCAGCAGCCGCGGGAAGCAAGAGACCCAGTACTTC. This sequence encodes CASSRGKQETQYF. The rearrangement joins TRBV10-1 to TRBJ2-5; D is possibly TRBD2 (6 bases). CDR3 length equals 13 residues. Between the trimmed V and J ends, which lost 6 bases and 2 bases, there was a span of 10 bases. Germline V CDR1 and CDR2: WNHNN, SYGVQD (reference sequence).

As regards this clone: The DNA is omitted, as the CDR3 cannot be located on it reliably, and the CDR3 follows TCRdb's listing. V is TRBV28 and J is TRBJ2-3; the table's D call, TRBD2, was not checked against the DNA. In germline, CDR1 is MDHEN, CDR2 SYDVKM. The length of the CDR3 is 20 amino acids, counting both ends. The CDR3 sequence: CASSTSTSGGAPTSTDTQYF.

The rearrangement uses TRBV19 and TRBJ2-1, with 8 bases that match TRBD2. This CDR3 has 18 amino acids. CDR1 LNHDA and CDR2 SQIVND come from the germline V gene (reference sequence). Germline trimming cut 6 bases from V and 1 base from J; bases unmatched to any gene: 14. In DNA form, the CDR3 reads TGTGCCAGTAGAAGGTCCCCAACGGCGGGGGGATCCTACAATGAGCAGTTCTTC. This sequence encodes CASRRSPTAGGSYNEQFF.

The chain joins TRBV28 to TRBJ2-5, with 7 bases matching TRBD2. The V gene end was trimmed by 2 bases and the J gene end by 4 bases; junction bases not matched to a gene: 10. Germline V gives CDR1 MDHEN, CDR2 SYDVKM. There are 16 residues in the CDR3. The CDR3 DNA is TGTGCCAGCAGTTTAGCGGCGGCGGGAGATGGAGAGACCCAGTACTTC. Its translation: CASSLAAAGDGETQYF.

The chain employs TRBV6-5 and TRBJ2-1; TRBD1 matches at 7 bases. Trimming took 7 bases from V and 4 from J; bases not matched to a gene: 10. The CDR3 loop spans 15 amino acids. CDR1 is MNHEY and CDR2 is SVGAGI in the germline V gene. Here the CDR3 DNA reads TGTGCCAGCATAAAAAGGGGGACAGTGTACAATGAGCAGTTCTTC. This sequence encodes CASIKRGTVYNEQFF.

The rearrangement joins TRBV28 to TRBJ2-3; 8 positions match TRBD1. CDR1 MDHEN and CDR2 SYDVKM come from the germline V gene. The CDR3 sequence is 15 residues long. V was clipped by 2 bases and J by 0 bases; unmatched bases: 1. DNA of the CDR3: TGTGCCAGCAGTTTAGGGACAGGAAGCACAGATACGCAGTATTTT. Translation gives CASSLGTGSTDTQYF.

The chain has TRBV7-2 and TRBJ1-1; TRBD1 might be the D (6 bases). The V end was cut by 1 base, the J end by 1 base, with 19 bases between. The CDR3 is 18 residues long. Germline CDR1 reads SGHTA; CDR2 reads FQGNSA. CDR3 in DNA: TGTGCCAGCAGCTTAGAGTCATGGGGGACCAGGGGGAACACTGAAGCTTTCTTT. Its translation is CASSLESWGTRGNTEAFF.

The chain has TRBV7-2 and TRBJ1-2, with D uncertain. Trimming took off 2 bases at V and 6 bases at J, with 13 bases between the two ends. This CDR3 has 14 residues. Per the germline V gene, CDR1 is SGHTA and CDR2 is FQGNSA. Written as DNA, the CDR3 is TGTGCCAGCAGCTTATTATCAGGTTTCGATGGCTACACCTTC. This translates into CASSLLSGFDGYTF.

The V gene is TRBV5-1, the J gene TRBJ2-7; D uncertain. Between the trimmed V and J ends, which lost 1 base and 1 base, there was a span of 3 bases. This CDR3 is 12 amino acids long. Germline V lookup: CDR1 SGHRS, CDR2 YFSETQ. The CDR3 protein is CASSLSSYEQYF. For the CDR3, the DNA is TGCGCCAGCAGCTTGTCGTCCTACGAGCAGTACTTC.

The V call is TRBV30, the J call TRBJ2-7; 13 bases map to TRBD2. Germline V lookup: CDR1 GTSNPN, CDR2 SVGIG (reference sequence). V lost 3 bases and J lost 5; bases outside the gene matches: 7. This CDR3 comprises 15 residues. CDR3 nucleotides: TGTGCCTGGAGGCGGACTAGCGGGAGATGGGACGAGCAGTACTTC. The encoded protein is CAWRRTSGRWDEQYF.

This chain links TRBV6-5 with TRBJ2-1; 8 positions match TRBD2. The CDR3 runs 14 residues. Unmatched junction bases numbered 11, after V lost 6 bases and J lost 10 bases. Per the germline V gene, CDR1 is MNHEY and CDR2 is SVGAGI. The CDR3 DNA reads as TGTGCCAGCAGGACGGGGGGGAACCCCAACGAGCAGTTCTTC. Translating gives CASRTGGNPNEQFF.

The rearrangement joins TRBV2 to TRBJ2-3; 13 nucleotides align to TRBD2. Germline V gene sequence: CDR1 SNHLY, CDR2 FYNNEI. The CDR3 loop spans 14 amino acids. The ends lost 4 bases at V and 7 bases at J; junction bases unmatched: 2. The DNA of the CDR3 is TGTGCCAGCAGTGGGGGACTAGCGGGATATACGCAGTATTTT. Its translation: CASSGGLAGYTQYF.

This CDR3 is CAISPGGGTEAFF. CDR3 DNA: TGTGCCATCAGCCCGGGGGGAGGCACTGAAGCTTTCTTT. This chain links TRBV10-3 with TRBJ1-1; tentative D call: TRBD1 (5 bases). The CDR3 is 13 residues long. V lost 6 bases to trimming and J lost 4 bases, with 12 bases between them. The germline gives CDR1 ENHRY, CDR2 SYGVKD.

The J gene is TRBJ1-1, the V gene TRBV5-1; weak D call: TRBD1 (5 bases). CDR1 and CDR2 from the germline V gene are SGHRS and YFSETQ. The length of the CDR3 is 11 residues. Trimming stripped 0 bases from V and 8 bases from J, with 5 bases between. This chain's CDR3 is CASSLDREAFF. The CDR3 coding sequence is TGCGCCAGCAGCTTGGACAGGGAAGCTTTCTTT.

Comments on this clone: The germline gene is not matched at one end of the junction; a read error may be the cause. V and J are TRBV6-5 and TRBJ2-7, with D possibly matching TRBD2 (5 bases). CDR1 MNHEY and CDR2 SVGAGI come from the germline V gene. The CDR3 sequence is 13 residues long. CDR3 in amino acids: CASSRSPDYGQYF. The CDR3 bases are TGTGCCAGCAGTCGGTCACCTGACTACGGGCAGTACTTC.

The rearrangement joins TRBV5-1 to TRBJ2-2; D may be TRBD1 (6 bases). The CDR3 totals 14 residues. Germline V gives CDR1 SGHRS, CDR2 YFSETQ. Trimming pared 0 bases from V and 8 bases from J, leaving 11 bases between. CDR3 region: CASSLDRVQGELFF. CDR3 DNA: TGCGCCAGCAGCTTGGACAGGGTACAGGGGGAGCTGTTTTTT.